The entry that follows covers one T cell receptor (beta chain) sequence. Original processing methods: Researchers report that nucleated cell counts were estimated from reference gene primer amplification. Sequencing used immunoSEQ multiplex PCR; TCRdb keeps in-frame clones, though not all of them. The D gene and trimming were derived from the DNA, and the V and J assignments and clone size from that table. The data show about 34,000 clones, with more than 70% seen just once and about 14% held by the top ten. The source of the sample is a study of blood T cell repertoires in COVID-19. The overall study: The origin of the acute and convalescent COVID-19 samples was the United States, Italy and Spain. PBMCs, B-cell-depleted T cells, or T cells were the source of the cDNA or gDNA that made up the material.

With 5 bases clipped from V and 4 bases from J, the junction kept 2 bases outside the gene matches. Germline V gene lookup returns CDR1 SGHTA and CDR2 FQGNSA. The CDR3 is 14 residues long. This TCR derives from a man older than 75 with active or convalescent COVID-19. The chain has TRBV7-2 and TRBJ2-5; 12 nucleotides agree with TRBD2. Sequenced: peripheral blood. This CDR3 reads CASSPGLAGETQYF. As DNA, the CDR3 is TGTGCCAGCAGCCCGGGACTAGCGGGAGAGACCCAGTACTTC.